This T cell receptor (beta chain) emerged from a study of T cell repertoires in cytomegalovirus infection. Study in general: The public TCR beta signatures pointed to both CMV infection and matching HLA type.

TCRdb used MiXCR to reprocess the reads, holding one entry per CDR3 protein. This sample has about 85,000 distinct CDR3 sequences; about half occur once, and the top ten carry 90% to 95%. Note on this clonotype: Its antigen is still unknown.

The CDR3 runs to 14 residues. V shed 7 bases, J shed 5 bases, and the junction held 8 bases outside the gene matches. Germline CDR1 reads MDHEN; CDR2 reads SYDVKM. Sequenced material: CD8+ T cells from cultured PBMCs, taken from culture after CMV antigen stimulation. The chain joins TRBV28 to TRBJ1-5, with TRBD1 identical over 7 bases. This receptor was taken from a human donor in good health (CMV status not recorded). Some clones in this sample may be carry-over from other donors' samples. The CDR3 region has the DNA TGTGCCAGCACCGAGGGGGCTGGGGATCAGCCCCAGCATTTT. Amino acids: CASTEGAGDQPQHF.